This entry lists 30 T cell receptor beta chains sequenced from one sample in a study of T cell repertoires in cytomegalovirus infection. TCRdb itself ran the reads through MiXCR, one entry per CDR3 protein. The sample gives 450,000 to 650,000 distinct CDR3 sequences, more than 25% of which show up once; roughly 13% is in the top ten. The sequencing input was PBMCs. The receptors were sampled from a human donor in good health (CMV status not recorded). Some clones in this sample may be carry-over from other donors' samples.

This clonotype was observed a single time. The chain carries TRBV15 and TRBJ2-1, with D perhaps matching TRBD2 (6 bases). Germline V lookup: CDR1 LNHNV, CDR2 YYDKDF (reference sequence). Trimming removed 1 base from V and 4 bases from J, with 11 bases in between. This CDR3 comprises 15 residues. CDR3 amino acids: CATSRVSGPYNEQFF. DNA for the CDR3: TGTGCCACCAGCAGAGTCAGCGGGCCGTACAATGAGCAGTTCTTC.

This clonotype was observed many times. V and J are TRBV7-2 and TRBJ2-7; 7 nucleotides line up with TRBD2. The CDR3 covers 14 residues. Germline-derived CDR1 and CDR2 are SGHTA and FQGNSA. V shed 3 bases and J 2 bases; nucleotides not matched to a gene: 4. The CDR3 reads CASSFQRGPYEQYF. CDR3 DNA sequence: TGTGCCAGCAGCTTCCAGCGGGGACCCTACGAGCAGTACTTC.

J is TRBJ2-2 and V is TRBV10-3, with D possibly TRBD2 on 6 matching bases. This CDR3 is built from 13 residues. From germline, CDR1 is ENHRY and CDR2 SYGVKD. Trimming stripped 7 bases from V and 2 bases from J, with 8 bases between. CDR3 nucleotide sequence: TGTGCCATCAAACTAGCCAACACCGGGGAGCTGTTTTTT. Translation gives CAIKLANTGELFF.

This clonotype was seen many times. The chain is built from TRBV7-8 and TRBJ2-5; 10 positions agree with TRBD2. Per germline, CDR1 SGHVS and CDR2 FQNEAQ. The CDR3 loop spans 15 amino acids. The junction had 1 base not matched to a gene; V was cut back by 3 bases and J by 0 bases. In DNA, the CDR3 is TGTGCCAGCAGCTTCCTAGCGGGGGACCAAGAGACCCAGTACTTC. Amino acid sequence: CASSFLAGDQETQYF.

The rearrangement uses TRBV12-3 or TRBV12-4 and TRBJ1-5; the D is unclear. CDR3 length: 13 residues. Trimming pared 5 bases from V and 5 bases from J, leaving 10 bases between. CDR3 in amino acids: CASSRVWDQPQHF. The CDR3 bases are TGTGCCAGCAGTCGGGTGTGGGATCAGCCCCAGCATTTT.

This clonotype was seen more than once but under ten times. J is TRBJ2-2 and V is TRBV7-7; 14 bases line up with TRBD2. This CDR3 contains 17 residues. Germline values: CDR1 SSHAT, CDR2 FNYEAQ (reference sequence). The J segment lost 4 bases and the V segment lost 4 bases, leaving 5 bases of the junction unmatched. For the CDR3, the DNA is TGTGCCAGCAGCTCTCGACTAGCGGGGGGGGGCACCGGGGAGCTGTTTTTT. This sequence encodes CASSSRLAGGGTGELFF.

The V gene is TRBV12-3 or TRBV12-4, the J gene TRBJ2-7, with no clear D. This CDR3 spans 14 amino acids. Trimming took off 6 bases at V and 7 bases at J, with 19 bases between the two ends. As DNA, the CDR3 is TGTGCCAGCAGGCGAGGCGTATCGCCGGGTGAGCAGTACTTC. Residues: CASRRGVSPGEQYF.

This clonotype was detected ten times or more. CDR3 bases: TGTGCCAGCAGCTTAGCGTTGGCTGAAGCTTTCTTT. Its translation is CASSLALAEAFF. The chain links TRBV11-2 to TRBJ1-1; D unclear. The V gene's germline CDR1 is SGHAT and CDR2 FQNNGV. The length of the CDR3 is 12 residues. Trimming pared 1 base from V and 6 bases from J, leaving 6 bases between.

The table lists this clonotype with many counts. The rearrangement joins TRBV7-2 to TRBJ1-2; no definite D call. Deletions cut 5 bases from V and 0 bases from J, with 10 bases between. CDR1 SGHTA and CDR2 FQGNSA come from the germline V gene. The CDR3 has 14 residues. CDR3 residues: CASSQPTSNYGYTF. CDR3 nucleotides: TGTGCCAGCAGCCAGCCTACATCTAACTATGGCTACACCTTC.

This clonotype has a handful of counts. The chain couples TRBV10-3 to TRBJ2-1, with 16 bases fitting TRBD2. Trimming cost V 6 bases and J 3 bases; bases outside gene matches: 5. Looked up from germline, CDR1 is ENHRY and CDR2 is SYGVKD. The CDR3 totals 17 residues. As DNA, the CDR3 is TGTGCCATCAGGGGGACTAGCGGGAGGGATGGCTACAATGAGCAGTTCTTC. This encodes CAIRGTSGRDGYNEQFF.

The rearrangement uses TRBV10-3 and TRBJ1-3; D remains ambiguous. V was shortened by 2 bases and J by 2 bases, with 4 bases between the two germline ends. Germline V gene lookup returns CDR1 ENHRY and CDR2 SYGVKD. CDR3 size: 13 residues. The CDR3 protein is CAISEVAGNTIYF. The CDR3 DNA reads as TGTGCCATCAGTGAGGTCGCTGGAAACACCATATATTTT.

Points on this clonotype: Just one base apart from a much larger clone, this may be a read error. V usage is TRBV7-2 and J usage is TRBJ2-7; maybe TRBD2 (6 bases). The germline gives CDR1 SGHTA, CDR2 FQGNSA. This CDR3 region has 15 residues. The DNA for the CDR3 is TGTGCCAGCAGCTTGGTGGCGGGAACTTCCTACAAGCAGTACTTC. It codes for CASSLVAGTSYKQYF.

This clonotype was detected a few times. V and J are TRBV2 and TRBJ1-1, with D unresolved. Germline CDR1 SNHLY, CDR2 FYNNEI. The ends were cut back, 6 bases at V and 3 bases at J, with 8 bases in the middle. The CDR3 spans 12 residues. The CDR3 reads CASSAADTEAFF. The DNA of the CDR3 is TGTGCCAGCAGCGCGGCAGACACTGAAGCTTTCTTT.

A few counts support this clonotype. The V and J genes are TRBV28 and TRBJ2-3; D is ambiguous. Trimming took off 3 bases at V and 5 bases at J, with 15 bases between the two ends. The CDR3 covers 15 residues. Germline-derived CDR1 and CDR2 are MDHEN and SYDVKM. The CDR3 spells CASSFDVGMGDTQYF. The CDR3 DNA follows: TGTGCCAGCAGTTTTGACGTGGGTATGGGAGATACGCAGTATTTT.

Many counts were recorded for this clonotype. The CDR3 here is CASRVGQYGGYTF. The CDR3, as DNA: TGTGCCAGCAGGGTGGGACAGTATGGTGGCTACACCTTC. V usage is TRBV12-3 or TRBV12-4 and J usage is TRBJ1-2; TRBD1 agrees at 7 bases. The CDR3 loop spans 13 amino acids. Unmatched junction bases numbered 8, after V lost 6 bases and J lost 7 bases.

There are a few counts of this clonotype. The CDR3 DNA reads TGTGCCAGCAGCAACAGGGCCAACCAAGAGACCCAGTACTTC. Protein: CASSNRANQETQYF. V gene TRBV7-8 combines with J gene TRBJ2-5, with a weak D call TRBD1 (6 bases). V shed 5 bases and J shed 0 bases, with 10 bases lying between them. Germline V gene data show CDR1 as SGHVS and CDR2 as FQNEAQ. The CDR3 is 14 amino acids.

J is TRBJ1-2 and V is TRBV6-6, with D tentatively TRBD1 (5 bases). V lost 5 bases, J lost 6 bases, and 19 bases lay in between. The germline CDR1 and CDR2 sequences are MNHNY and SVGAGI (reference sequence). The CDR3 spans 15 residues. CDR3 DNA: TGTGCCAGCAGTCAAAACCCGACGGGGGGACATGGCTACACCTTC. Amino acids: CASSQNPTGGHGYTF.

This chain connects TRBV28 to TRBJ1-4; 10 nucleotides match TRBD1. The CDR3 extends over 17 amino acids. The V gene end was trimmed by 3 bases and the J gene end by 6 bases; junction bases not matched to a gene: 10. Germline V gene sequence: CDR1 MDHEN, CDR2 SYDVKM. The CDR3 loop is CASSFFTTGGRHEKLFF. The DNA of the CDR3 is TGTGCCAGCAGTTTCTTCACGACAGGGGGCCGACATGAAAAACTGTTTTTT. The variable domain in full, with the rest retrieved from reference TRBV28 and TRBJ1-4, is DVKVTQSSRYLVKRTGEKVFLECVQDMDHENMFWYRQDPGLGLRLIYFSYDVKMKEKGDIPEGYSVSREKKERFSLILESASTNQTSMYLCASSFFTTGGRHEKLFFGSGTQLSVL.

This chain uses TRBV27 with TRBJ2-2; D gene ambiguous. Germline-derived CDR1 and CDR2 are MNHEY and SMNVEV (reference sequence). This CDR3 comprises 13 residues. Deletions cut 5 bases from V and 9 bases from J, with 13 bases between. The chain's CDR3 is CASSPKSDRELFF. The CDR3 DNA reads TGTGCCAGCAGTCCTAAGTCCGACCGGGAGCTGTTTTTT.

The chain has TRBV27 and TRBJ2-5, with D maybe TRBD1 (5 bases). Germline V gene sequence: CDR1 MNHEY, CDR2 SMNVEV (reference sequence). Trimming shortened V by 3 bases and J by 1 base, and 9 bases separated the two germline ends. This CDR3 is built from 14 residues. The DNA for the CDR3 is TGTGCCAGCAGTTTTTACGACAGCCAAGAGACCCAGTACTTC. It is translated as CASSFYDSQETQYF.

The rearrangement uses TRBV4-1 and TRBJ1-2; no reliable D call. The ends were cut back, 0 bases at V and 8 bases at J, with 13 bases in the middle. In germline, CDR1 is MGHRA, CDR2 YSYEKL. The CDR3 consists of 14 residues. In DNA, the CDR3 is TGCGCCAGCAGCCAAGACGGTCCCTTCAGGGGCTACACCTTC. Residues: CASSQDGPFRGYTF.

This clonotype was picked up a small number of times. This chain uses TRBV12-3 or TRBV12-4 with TRBJ1-5; D might be TRBD1 (6 bases). The length of the CDR3 is 13 residues. V shed 2 bases and J shed 7 bases, with 9 bases lying between them. The CDR3 sequence is CASSLRGAQPQHF. CDR3 DNA sequence: TGTGCCAGCAGTTTACGGGGGGCACAGCCCCAGCATTTT.

This clonotype showed up just a few times. This chain joins TRBV7-6 and TRBJ2-1; weak D call: TRBD2 (6 bases). The germline V gene has CDR1 SGHVS and CDR2 FNYEAQ. V was shortened by 3 bases and J by 10 bases, with 16 bases between the two germline ends. The CDR3 is 14 residues long. CDR3 in amino acids: CASSLKGGAREQFF. In nucleotides, the CDR3 is TGTGCCAGCAGCTTGAAAGGCGGGGCTCGCGAGCAGTTCTTC.

J is TRBJ2-3 and V is TRBV12-3 or TRBV12-4; TRBD2 agrees at 10 bases. The CDR3 totals 17 residues. The J segment lost 5 bases and the V segment lost 5 bases, leaving 13 bases of the junction unmatched. As DNA, the CDR3 is TGTGCCAGCAGTCTCTCCCGGAGCGGGAGGGTCGTAGATACGCAGTATTTT. It yields the protein CASSLSRSGRVVDTQYF.

The sample holds a few counts of this clonotype. The J gene is TRBJ2-7, the V gene TRBV14; D is possibly TRBD2 (5 bases). Trimming pared 0 bases from V and 3 bases from J, leaving 12 bases between. The CDR3 is 15 residues long. The germline V gene has CDR1 SGHDN and CDR2 FVKESK. CDR3 sequence reads: CASSQELGSVYEQYF. The CDR3 DNA follows: TGTGCCAGCAGCCAAGAACTAGGGTCCGTCTACGAGCAGTACTTC.

The chain has TRBV5-4 and TRBJ2-3, with a possible D match to TRBD2 (6 bases). The germline V gene encodes CDR1 SGHNT and CDR2 YYREEE (reference sequence). The CDR3 extends over 16 amino acids. V gave up 0 bases and J gave up 4 bases, with 15 bases separating them. The CDR3 DNA reads TGTGCCAGCAGCTTGGATCTAGTGACTAGTCCAGATACGCAGTATTTT. It specifies CASSLDLVTSPDTQYF.

CDR3 sequence reads: CASSYTSGRAAETQYF. For the CDR3, the DNA is TGTGCCAGCAGTTACACCAGCGGGAGGGCCGCAGAGACCCAGTACTTC. The chain uses TRBV6-2 or TRBV6-3 and TRBJ2-5; 10 bases are shared with TRBD2. From germline, CDR1 is MNHEY and CDR2 SVGEGT. Unmatched junction bases numbered 7, after V lost 2 bases and J lost 4 bases. The CDR3 is made up of 16 amino acids.

This clonotype occurred a few times. This rearrangement joins TRBV7-9 to TRBJ2-5, with D perhaps being TRBD1 or TRBD2 (6 bases each). V lost 5 bases and J 5 bases, leaving 15 bases between the germline ends. Germline V gene data show CDR1 as SEHNR and CDR2 as FQNEAQ (reference sequence). This CDR3 has 14 amino acids. CDR3 DNA: TGTGCCAGCAGCCCCTGGGGGGCAGAGGAGACCCAGTACTTC. Translating it yields CASSPWGAEETQYF.

This clonotype was seen repeatedly, ten times or more. This chain connects TRBV7-2 to TRBJ1-5, with D maybe TRBD1 (5 bases). CDR3 length: 13 amino acids. V was trimmed by 3 bases and J by 6 bases, leaving 9 bases between them. The germline gives CDR1 SGHTA, CDR2 FQGNSA. This chain's CDR3 is CASSFRGGQPQHF. The CDR3, as DNA: TGTGCCAGCAGCTTCCGGGGGGGTCAGCCCCAGCATTTT.

This clonotype was observed a handful of times. The chain carries TRBV7-3 and TRBJ2-1; 8 nucleotides line up with TRBD2. The germline V gene has CDR1 SGHTA and CDR2 FQGTGA. This CDR3 spans 15 amino acids. The V gene end was trimmed by 4 bases and the J gene end by 6 bases; junction bases not matched to a gene: 8. CDR3 nucleotides: TGTGCCAGCAGCTCATCCGGGACTAGTGTCAATGAGCAGTTCTTC. As protein: CASSSSGTSVNEQFF.